This T cell receptor beta chain derives from a study of blood T cell repertoires in COVID-19. Study details: T cells, B-cell-depleted T cells, or PBMCs supplied cDNA or gDNA.

This CDR3 contains 13 residues. Germline V CDR1 and CDR2: MNHEY, SVGAGI. V lost 7 bases, J lost 4 bases, and 10 bases lay in between. In the authors' workflow: Nucleated cell counts were estimated from reference gene primer amplification. Generated by immunoSEQ multiplex PCR, the TCRdb table keeps only in-frame clones and is missing some. V and J calls plus clone size are reproduced from that table; the DNA served to infer D and trimming. The data show roughly 36,000 clones, 84% seen once. This clonotype originated in a human donor in a cohort sampled during active COVID-19. Sequenced sample: peripheral blood. The rearrangement uses TRBV6-5 and TRBJ1-4; no firm D call. The CDR3 is CASKRASNEKLFF. The CDR3 DNA is TGTGCCAGCAAGCGCGCAAGTAATGAAAAACTGTTTTTT.